This TCR beta chain derives from a study of blood T cell repertoires in COVID-19. A PCR-confirmed or clinician-diagnosed COVID-19 case had contacted exposed participants within 2 weeks of entry. TCRdb's copy holds only in-frame clones and misses some; the assay was immunoSEQ multiplex PCR. This sample has 300,000 to 450,000 clones, with 88% found just once. Unmatched junction bases numbered 13, after V lost 5 bases and J lost 7 bases. Germline V gene lookup returns CDR1 SGHTS and CDR2 YDEGEE. The CDR3 runs 16 residues. This sequence was found in a woman aged 25 to 45 who had been exposed to COVID-19. Material: PBMCs or T cells enriched from blood (not recorded which). The rearrangement uses TRBV5-8 and TRBJ1-5, with TRBD1 matching over 9 bases. CDR3 nucleotides: TGTGCCAGCAGACGGGACAGGGTGGATCCTTGGCAGCCCCAGCATTTT. Its translation is CASRRDRVDPWQPQHF.